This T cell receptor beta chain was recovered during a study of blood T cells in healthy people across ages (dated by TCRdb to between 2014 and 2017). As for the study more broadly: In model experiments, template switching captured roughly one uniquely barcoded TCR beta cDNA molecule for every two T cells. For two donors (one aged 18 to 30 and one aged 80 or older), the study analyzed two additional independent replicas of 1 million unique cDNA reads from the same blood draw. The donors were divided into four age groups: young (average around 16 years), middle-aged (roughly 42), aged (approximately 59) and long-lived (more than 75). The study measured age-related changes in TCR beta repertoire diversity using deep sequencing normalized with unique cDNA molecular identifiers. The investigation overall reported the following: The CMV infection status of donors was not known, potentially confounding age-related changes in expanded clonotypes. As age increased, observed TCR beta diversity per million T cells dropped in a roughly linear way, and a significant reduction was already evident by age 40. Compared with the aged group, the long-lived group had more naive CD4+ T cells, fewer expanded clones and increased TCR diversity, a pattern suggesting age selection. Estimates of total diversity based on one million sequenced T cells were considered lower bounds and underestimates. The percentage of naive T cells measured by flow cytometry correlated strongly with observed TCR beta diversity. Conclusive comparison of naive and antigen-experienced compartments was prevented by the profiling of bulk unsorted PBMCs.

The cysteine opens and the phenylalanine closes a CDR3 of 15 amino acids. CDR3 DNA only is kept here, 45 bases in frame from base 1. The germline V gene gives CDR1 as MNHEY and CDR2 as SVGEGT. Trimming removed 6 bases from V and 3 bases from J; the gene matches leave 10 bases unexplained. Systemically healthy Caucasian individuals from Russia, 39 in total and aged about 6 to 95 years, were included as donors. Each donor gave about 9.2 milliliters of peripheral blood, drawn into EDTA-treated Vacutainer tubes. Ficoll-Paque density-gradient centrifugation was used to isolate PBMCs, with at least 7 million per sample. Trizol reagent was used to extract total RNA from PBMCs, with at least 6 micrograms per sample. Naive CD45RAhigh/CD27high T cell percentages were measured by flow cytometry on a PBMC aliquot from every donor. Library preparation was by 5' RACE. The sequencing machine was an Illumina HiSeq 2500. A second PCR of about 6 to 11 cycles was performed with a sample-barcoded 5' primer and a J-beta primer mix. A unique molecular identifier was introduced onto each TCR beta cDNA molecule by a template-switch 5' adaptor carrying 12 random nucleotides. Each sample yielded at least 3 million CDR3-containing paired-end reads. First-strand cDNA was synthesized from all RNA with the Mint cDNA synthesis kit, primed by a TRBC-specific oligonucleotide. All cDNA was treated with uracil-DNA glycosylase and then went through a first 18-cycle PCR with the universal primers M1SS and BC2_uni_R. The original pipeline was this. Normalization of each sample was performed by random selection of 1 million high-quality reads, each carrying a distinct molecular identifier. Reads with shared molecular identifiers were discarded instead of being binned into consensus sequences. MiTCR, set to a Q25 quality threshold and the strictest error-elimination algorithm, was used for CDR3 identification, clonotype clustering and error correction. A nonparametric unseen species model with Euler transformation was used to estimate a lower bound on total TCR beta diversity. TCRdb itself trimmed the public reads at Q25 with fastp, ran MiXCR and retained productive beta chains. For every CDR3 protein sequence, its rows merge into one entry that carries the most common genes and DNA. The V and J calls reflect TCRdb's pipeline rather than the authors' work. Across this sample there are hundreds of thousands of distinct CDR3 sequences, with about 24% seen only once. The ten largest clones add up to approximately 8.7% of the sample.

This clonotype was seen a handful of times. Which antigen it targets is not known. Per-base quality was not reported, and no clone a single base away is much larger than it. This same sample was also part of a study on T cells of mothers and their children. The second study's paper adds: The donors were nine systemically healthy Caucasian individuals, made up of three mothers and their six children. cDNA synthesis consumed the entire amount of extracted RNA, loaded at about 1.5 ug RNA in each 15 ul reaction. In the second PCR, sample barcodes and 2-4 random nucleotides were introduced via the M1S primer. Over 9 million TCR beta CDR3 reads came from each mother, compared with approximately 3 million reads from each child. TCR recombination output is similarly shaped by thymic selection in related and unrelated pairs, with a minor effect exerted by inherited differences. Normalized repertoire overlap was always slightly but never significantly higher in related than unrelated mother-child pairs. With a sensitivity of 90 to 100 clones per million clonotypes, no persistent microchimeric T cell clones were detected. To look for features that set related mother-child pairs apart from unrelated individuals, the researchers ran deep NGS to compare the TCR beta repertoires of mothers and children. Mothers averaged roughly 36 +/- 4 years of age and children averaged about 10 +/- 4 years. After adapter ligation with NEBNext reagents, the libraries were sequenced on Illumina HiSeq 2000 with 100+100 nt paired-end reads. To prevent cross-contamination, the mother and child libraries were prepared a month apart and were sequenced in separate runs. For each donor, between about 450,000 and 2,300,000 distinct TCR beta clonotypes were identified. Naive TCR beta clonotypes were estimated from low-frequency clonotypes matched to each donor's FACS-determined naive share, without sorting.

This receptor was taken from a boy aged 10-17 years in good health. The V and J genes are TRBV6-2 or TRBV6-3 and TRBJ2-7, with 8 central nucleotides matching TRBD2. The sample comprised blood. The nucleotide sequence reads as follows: TGTGCCAGCAGCTCCCTATATAGCGGGGACTACGAGCAGTACTTC. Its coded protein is CASSSLYSGDYEQYF.